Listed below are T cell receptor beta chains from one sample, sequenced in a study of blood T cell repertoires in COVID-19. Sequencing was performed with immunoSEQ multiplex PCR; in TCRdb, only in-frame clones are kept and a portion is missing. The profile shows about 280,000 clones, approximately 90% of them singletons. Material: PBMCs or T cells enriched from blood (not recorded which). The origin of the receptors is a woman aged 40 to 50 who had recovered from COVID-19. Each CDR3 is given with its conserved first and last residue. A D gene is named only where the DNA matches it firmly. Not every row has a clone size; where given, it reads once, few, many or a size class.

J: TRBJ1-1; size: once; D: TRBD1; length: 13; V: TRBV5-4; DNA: TGTGCCAGCAGCCAAATAGAAGACAGGGGTGTTTTCTTT; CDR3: CASSQIEDRGVFF
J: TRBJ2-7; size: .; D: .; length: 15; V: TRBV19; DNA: TGTGCCAGTAGTACCCTTAGCGGACCGTCCTACGAGCAGTACTTC; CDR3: CASSTLSGPSYEQYF
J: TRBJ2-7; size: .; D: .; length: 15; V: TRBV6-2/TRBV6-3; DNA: TGTGCCAGCAGTACCGTTACAGGGTTCTCCTACGAGCAGTACTTC; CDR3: CASSTVTGFSYEQYF
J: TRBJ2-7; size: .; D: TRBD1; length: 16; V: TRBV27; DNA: TGTGCCAGCAGAAAAAGAGGGACAGGGGATTTGGGCGAGCAGTACTTC; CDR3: CASRKRGTGDLGEQYF
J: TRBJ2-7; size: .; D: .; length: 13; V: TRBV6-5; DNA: TGTGCCAGCAGTCCGCAGGGTAGCTACGAGCAGTACTTC; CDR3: CASSPQGSYEQYF
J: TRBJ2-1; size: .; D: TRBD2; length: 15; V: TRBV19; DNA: TGTGCCAGTAGGTTAGCGGGGTCCTCCTACAATGAGCAGTTCTTC; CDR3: CASRLAGSSYNEQFF
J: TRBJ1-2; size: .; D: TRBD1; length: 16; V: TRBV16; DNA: TGTGCCAGCAGCCAATCCCGGGACAGGGGCCCGAGTGGCTACACCTTC; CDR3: CASSQSRDRGPSGYTF
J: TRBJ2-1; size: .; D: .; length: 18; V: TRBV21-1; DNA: TGTGCCAGCAGCAATGTAAGCCTAGCGGGGCCCACCTACAATGAGCAGTTCTTC; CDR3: CASSNVSLAGPTYNEQFF
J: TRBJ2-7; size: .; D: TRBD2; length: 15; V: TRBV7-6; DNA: TGTGCCAGCAGCTTAGGGACTAGCGGGAGTGGCGAGCAGTACTTC; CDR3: CASSLGTSGSGEQYF
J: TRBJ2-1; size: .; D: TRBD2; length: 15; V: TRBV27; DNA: TGTGCCAGCAGTTTATTGGCTAGCGGGATCAATGAGCAGTTCTTC; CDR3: CASSLLASGINEQFF
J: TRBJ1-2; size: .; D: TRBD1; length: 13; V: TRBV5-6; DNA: TGTGCCAGCAGCACCCGGGACAGGGATGGCTACACCTTC; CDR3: CASSTRDRDGYTF
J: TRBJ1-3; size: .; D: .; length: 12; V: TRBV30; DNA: TGTGCCTGGAGCAGCTCTGGAAACACCATATATTTT; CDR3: CAWSSSGNTIYF
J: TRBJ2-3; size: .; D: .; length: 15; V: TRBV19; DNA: TGTGCCAGTAGTATAGATACGAGGGCCACAGATACGCAGTATTTT; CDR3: CASSIDTRATDTQYF